This entry lists 9 T cell receptor beta chains sequenced from one sample in a study of T-cell memory formation after mild COVID-19. From the 5' RACE reads, TCRdb called clonotypes with MiXCR, one entry per CDR3 protein. The sample consists of some 250,000 distinct CDR3 sequences, roughly 18% of them appearing once. Material: PBMCs or a T cell subset sorted from them (not recorded which). The receptors were gathered from a man aged 18 to 30 who had mild COVID-19 (a few samples of this study predate the infection). Cell type and time point are not known.

This clonotype was detected many times. The genes are TRBV7-2 and TRBJ2-7; D remains ambiguous. Between the trimmed V and J ends, which lost 1 base and 0 bases, there was a span of 13 bases. Germline-derived CDR1 and CDR2 are SGHTA and FQGNSA. The length of the CDR3 is 16 residues. CDR3 residues: CASSLDSDASSYEQYF. The CDR3 DNA reads TGTGCCAGCAGCTTAGATTCGGACGCGAGCTCCTACGAGCAGTACTTC.

This clonotype was observed a handful of times. The chain has TRBV18 and TRBJ2-1; TRBD2 might be the D (6 bases). The length of the CDR3 is 14 residues. In germline, CDR1 is KGHSH, CDR2 LQKENI. Trimming removed 8 bases from V and 10 bases from J, with 21 bases in between. The CDR3 spells CASRESGGEYEQFF. The DNA of the CDR3 is TGTGCCAGCCGTGAATCCGGGGGAGAGTACGAGCAGTTCTTC.

This clonotype came up a few times. This chain's CDR3 is CNPRDRGYTEAFF. CDR3 coding DNA: TGCAACCCCAGGGACAGGGGGTACACTGAAGCTTTCTTT. The gene calls are TRBV20-1 and TRBJ1-1; 11 bases map to TRBD1. Germline CDR1 is DFQATT and CDR2 is SNEGSKA (reference sequence). The CDR3 is 13 amino acids.

This clonotype has a handful of counts. V and J are TRBV4-3 and TRBJ1-2, with D possibly matching TRBD1 (5 bases). This CDR3 is 14 amino acids long. CDR1 and CDR2 from the germline V gene are LGHNA and YSLEER. V lost 4 bases and J lost 7, with 16 bases in between. The CDR3 reads CASSPGDLEVGYTF. CDR3 coding DNA: TGCGCCAGCAGCCCGGGGGACCTAGAGGTTGGCTACACCTTC.

This clonotype has more than one count but fewer than ten. This rearrangement joins TRBV12-3 or TRBV12-4 to TRBJ2-3, with 9 bases fitting TRBD2. V shed 6 bases and J 8 bases; nucleotides not matched to a gene: 12. The CDR3 has 15 residues. The CDR3 DNA follows: TGTGCCAGCAGAATTAGCGGGGGCCCGCCGGGTACGCAGTATTTT. Translated: CASRISGGPPGTQYF.

This chain uses TRBV29-1 with TRBJ2-5; TRBD2 matches at 11 bases. Germline V CDR1 and CDR2: SQVTM, ANQGSEA. Losses at the gene ends were 5 bases for V and 4 bases for J; bases not matched to a gene: 6. This CDR3 is 14 amino acids long. CDR3 DNA: TGCAGCGTTCCAGGACTAGCGGGTGGAGAGACCCAGTACTTC. Translated: CSVPGLAGGETQYF.

The V call is TRBV7-2, the J call TRBJ2-5; no reliable D call. The V and J ends lost 1 base and 2 bases respectively, with 17 bases between them. The CDR3 spans 17 residues. CDR1 SGHTA and CDR2 FQGNSA come from the germline V gene. The CDR3 reads CASSLVGPPSVQETQYF. CDR3 DNA: TGTGCCAGCAGCTTAGTTGGGCCCCCTTCGGTACAAGAGACCCAGTACTTC.

This clonotype was seen a few times. The chain combines TRBV11-2 with TRBJ2-7; tentative D call: TRBD1 (6 bases). Between the trimmed V and J ends, which lost 5 bases and 3 bases, there was a span of 14 bases. This CDR3 has 14 amino acids. Germline CDR1 SGHAT, CDR2 FQNNGV. In DNA, the CDR3 is TGTGCCAGCAGCCAACCGACAGGAAGCTACGAGCAGTACTTC. Amino acids: CASSQPTGSYEQYF.

This clonotype has just a few counts. This sequence joins TRBV10-1 and TRBJ2-1, with D tentatively TRBD2 (5 bases). CDR1 and CDR2 (germline): WNHNN, SYGVQD (reference sequence). CDR3 length: 16 residues. Trimming took 0 bases from V and 4 from J, leaving 13 bases between them. For the CDR3, the DNA is TGCGCCAGCAGTGAGTCGAGCGGCAGAAGGTACAATGAGCAGTTCTTC. This encodes CASSESSGRRYNEQFF.